This T cell receptor (beta chain) is from a study of cytomegalovirus exposure and HLA in healthy donors. Study outcomes and limitations: The authors excluded some V segments, including TRBV6-2 and TRBV6-3, as indistinguishable. A link between a missense DCLRE1C variant and TCR beta V- and J-gene trimming emerged from a later analysis.

The CDR3 loop spans 16 amino acids. Germline V lookup: CDR1 KGHSH, CDR2 LQKENI. V was clipped by 6 bases and J by 0 bases, with 12 bases between them. PCR employed 60 Vbeta and 13 Jbeta primers. Profiled with immunoSEQ multiplex PCR; TCRdb holds only in-frame clones, not every one. The sample includes roughly 180,000 clones, about 68% seen only once; the top ten take approximately 2.4%. On this clone: Its antigen is as yet unknown.

The chain joins TRBV18 to TRBJ2-6; no clear D gene. The specimen sequenced was PBMCs. The clonotype comes from a female donor in good health and CMV-seronegative. CDR3 sequence reads: CASSRSTHSGANVLTF. The CDR3 nucleotides read TGTGCCAGCTCCCGGTCGACACACTCTGGGGCCAACGTCCTGACTTTC.